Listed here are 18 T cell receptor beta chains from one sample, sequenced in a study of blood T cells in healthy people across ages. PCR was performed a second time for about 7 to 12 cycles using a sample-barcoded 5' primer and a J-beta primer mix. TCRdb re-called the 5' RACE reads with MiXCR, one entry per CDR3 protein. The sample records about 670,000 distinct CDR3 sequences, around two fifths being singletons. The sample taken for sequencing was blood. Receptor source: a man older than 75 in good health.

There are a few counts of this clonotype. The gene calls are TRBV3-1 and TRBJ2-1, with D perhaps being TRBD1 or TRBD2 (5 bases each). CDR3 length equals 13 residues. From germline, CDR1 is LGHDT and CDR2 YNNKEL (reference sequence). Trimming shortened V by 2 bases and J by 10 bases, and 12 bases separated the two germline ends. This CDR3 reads CASSQIEGREQFF. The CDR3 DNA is TGTGCCAGCAGCCAAATCGAGGGGCGCGAGCAGTTCTTC.

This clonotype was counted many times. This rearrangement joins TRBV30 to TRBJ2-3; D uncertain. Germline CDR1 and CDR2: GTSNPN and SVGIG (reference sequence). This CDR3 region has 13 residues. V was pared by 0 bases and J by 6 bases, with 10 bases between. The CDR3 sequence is CAWSVRHRDTQYF. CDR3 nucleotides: TGTGCCTGGAGTGTACGCCACCGCGATACGCAGTATTTT.

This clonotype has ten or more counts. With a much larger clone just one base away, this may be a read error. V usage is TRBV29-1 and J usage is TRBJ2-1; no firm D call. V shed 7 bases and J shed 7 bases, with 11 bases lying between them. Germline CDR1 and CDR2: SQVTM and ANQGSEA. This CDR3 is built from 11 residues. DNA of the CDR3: TGCAGCGGTGACGGATGGAATGAGCAGTTCTTC. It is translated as CSGDGWNEQFF.

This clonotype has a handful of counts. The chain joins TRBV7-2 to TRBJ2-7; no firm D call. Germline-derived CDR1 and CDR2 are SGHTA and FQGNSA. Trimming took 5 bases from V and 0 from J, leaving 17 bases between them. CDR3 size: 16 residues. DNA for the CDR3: TGTGCCAGCAGCCGGGTAAGGGCACCGATCTCCTACGAGCAGTACTTC. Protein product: CASSRVRAPISYEQYF.

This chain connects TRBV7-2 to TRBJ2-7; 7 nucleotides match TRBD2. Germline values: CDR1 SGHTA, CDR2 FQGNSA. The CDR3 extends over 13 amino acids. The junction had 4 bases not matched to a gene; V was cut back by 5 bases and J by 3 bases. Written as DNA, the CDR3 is TGTGCCAGCAGCATGAGCGGGGTCTACGAGCAGTACTTC. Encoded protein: CASSMSGVYEQYF.

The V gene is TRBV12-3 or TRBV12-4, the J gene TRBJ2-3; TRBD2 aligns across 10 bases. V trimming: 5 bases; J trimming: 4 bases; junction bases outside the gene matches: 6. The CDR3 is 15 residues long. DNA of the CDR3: TGTGCCAGCAGTGGGACTAGCGCTTTCGCAGATACGCAGTATTTT. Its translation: CASSGTSAFADTQYF.

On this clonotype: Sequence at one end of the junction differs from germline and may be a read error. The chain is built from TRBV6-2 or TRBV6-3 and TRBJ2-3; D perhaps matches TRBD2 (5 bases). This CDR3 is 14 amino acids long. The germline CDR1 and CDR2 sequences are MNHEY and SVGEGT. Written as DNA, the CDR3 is TGTGCCAGCAGTGACTCGCCTAGCTCAGATACGCAGTATTTT. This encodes CASSDSPSSDTQYF.

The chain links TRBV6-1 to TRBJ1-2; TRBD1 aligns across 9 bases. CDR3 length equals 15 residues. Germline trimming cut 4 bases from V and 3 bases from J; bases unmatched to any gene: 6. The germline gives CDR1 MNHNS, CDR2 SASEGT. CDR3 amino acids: CASSARTGADYGYTF. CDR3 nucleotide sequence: TGTGCCAGCAGTGCCCGGACAGGGGCGGACTATGGCTACACCTTC.

The chain's CDR3 is CASRGTGLGELFF. CDR3 in DNA: TGTGCCAGCAGAGGTACAGGGCTCGGGGAGCTGTTTTTT. The genes are TRBV7-2 and TRBJ2-2; a possible D gene is TRBD1 (6 bases). Germline V CDR1 and CDR2: SGHTA, FQGNSA. The CDR3 extends over 13 amino acids. V was pared by 6 bases and J by 7 bases, with 12 bases between. The full variable domain, its missing parts supplied by reference TRBV7-2 and TRBJ2-2, is GAGVSQSPSNKVTEKGKDVELRCDPISGHTALYWYRQSLGQGLEFLIYFQGNSAPDKSGLPSDRFSAERTGGSVSTLTIQRTQQEDSAVYLCASRGTGLGELFFGEGSRLTVL.

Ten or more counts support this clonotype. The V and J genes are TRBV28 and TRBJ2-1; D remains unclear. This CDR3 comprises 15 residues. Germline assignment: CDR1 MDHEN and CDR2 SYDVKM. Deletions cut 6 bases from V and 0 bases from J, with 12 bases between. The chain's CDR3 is CASSPAGSSYNEQFF. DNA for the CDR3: TGTGCCAGCAGCCCAGCCGGCTCCTCCTACAATGAGCAGTTCTTC.

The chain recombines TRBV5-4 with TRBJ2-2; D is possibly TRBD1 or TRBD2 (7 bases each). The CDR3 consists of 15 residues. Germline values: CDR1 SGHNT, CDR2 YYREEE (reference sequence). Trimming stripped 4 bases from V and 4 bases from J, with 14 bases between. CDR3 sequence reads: CASSNRGGVTGELFF. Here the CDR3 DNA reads TGTGCCAGCAGCAACAGGGGAGGGGTCACCGGGGAGCTGTTTTTT.

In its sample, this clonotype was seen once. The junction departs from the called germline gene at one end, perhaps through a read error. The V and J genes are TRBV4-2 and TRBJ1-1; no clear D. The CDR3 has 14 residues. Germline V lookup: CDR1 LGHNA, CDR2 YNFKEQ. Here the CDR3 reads CTSSRQAGNTEAFF. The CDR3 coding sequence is TGTACCAGCAGCCGGCAAGCAGGGAACACTGAAGCTTTCTTT.

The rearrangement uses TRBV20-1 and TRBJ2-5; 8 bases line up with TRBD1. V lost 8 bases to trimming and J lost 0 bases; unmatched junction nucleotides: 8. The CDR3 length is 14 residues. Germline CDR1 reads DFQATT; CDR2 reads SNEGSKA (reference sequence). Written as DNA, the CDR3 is TGCAGTCAGGGGGCGAGGAACAACCAAGAGACCCAGTACTTC. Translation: CSQGARNNQETQYF.

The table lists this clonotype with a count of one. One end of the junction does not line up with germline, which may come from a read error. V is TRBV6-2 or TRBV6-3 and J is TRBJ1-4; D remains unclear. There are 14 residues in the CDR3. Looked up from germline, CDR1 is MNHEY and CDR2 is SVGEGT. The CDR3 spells CASRREATNERLFF. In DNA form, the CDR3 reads TGTGCCAGCAGAAGGGAGGCAACTAATGAAAGACTGTTTTTT.

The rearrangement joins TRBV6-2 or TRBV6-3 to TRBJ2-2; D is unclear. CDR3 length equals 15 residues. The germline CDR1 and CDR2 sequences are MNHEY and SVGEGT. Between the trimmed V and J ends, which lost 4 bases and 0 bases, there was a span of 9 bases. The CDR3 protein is CASSLTSSNTGELFF. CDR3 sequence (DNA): TGTGCCAGCAGTTTAACAAGTTCGAACACCGGGGAGCTGTTTTTT.

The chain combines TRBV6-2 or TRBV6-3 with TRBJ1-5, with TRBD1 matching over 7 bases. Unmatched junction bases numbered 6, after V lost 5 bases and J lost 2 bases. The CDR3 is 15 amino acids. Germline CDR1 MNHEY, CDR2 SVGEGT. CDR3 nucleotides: TGTGCCAGCAGTCGAACCACAGGGGGCAATCAGCCCCAGCATTTT. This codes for CASSRTTGGNQPQHF.

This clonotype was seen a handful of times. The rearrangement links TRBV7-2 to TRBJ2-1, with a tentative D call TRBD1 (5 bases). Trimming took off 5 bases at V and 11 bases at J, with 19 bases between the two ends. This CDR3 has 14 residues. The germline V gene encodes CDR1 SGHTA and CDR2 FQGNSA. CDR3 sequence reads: CASSPKPDIPKQFF. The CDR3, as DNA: TGTGCCAGCAGCCCTAAGCCGGACATTCCGAAGCAGTTCTTC.

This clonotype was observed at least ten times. CDR3 amino acids: CASSLWGQSSGANVLTF. Written as DNA, the CDR3 is TGTGCCAGCAGCTTATGGGGACAATCATCTGGGGCCAACGTCCTGACTTTC. This sequence joins TRBV11-2 and TRBJ2-6; D possibly corresponds to TRBD1 (6 bases). Germline CDR1 SGHAT, CDR2 FQNNGV. This CDR3 is built from 17 residues. V was trimmed by 2 bases and J by 1 base, leaving 12 bases between them.